Listed below are T cell receptor beta chains from one sample, sequenced in a study of T cell responses to AZD1222 COVID-19 vaccine. The assay was immunoSEQ multiplex PCR, and TCRdb's table has in-frame clones only and misses some. The sample holds about 140,000 clones; roughly nine tenths are singletons and the top ten take about 4.1%. This sample comprised peripheral blood, obtained 28 days after the second AZD1222 dose. The receptors shown here come from an adult who received the AZD1222 COVID-19 vaccine. Both conserved end residues are part of each CDR3. A D gene is named only where the DNA matches it firmly. Rows give clone size only sometimes, using once, few, many, or a class for an expanded clone.

DNA	CDR3	D	V	J	size
TGCGCCAGCGGACCAGAGGTGAGCCCCCAGGGTAAGTACGAGCAGTACTTC	CASGPEVSPQGKYEQYF	-	TRBV23-1	TRBJ2-7	-
TGTGCCAGCAGTTCCATTTTGGGTCCATGGACCGGGACAGGGATTTTTCGAAATGAAAAACTGTTTTTT	CASSSILGPWTGTGIFRNEKLFF	TRBD1	TRBV27	TRBJ1-4	-
TGTGCCAGCAGTCCCGACCCCCTAGCTTTCTACGAGCAGTACTTC	CASSPDPLAFYEQYF	-	TRBV6-4	TRBJ2-7	-
TGTGCCAGCAGTTTGTTGGGGAGGAACATTCAGTACTTC	CASSLLGRNIQYF	-	TRBV28	TRBJ2-4	-
TGTGCCAGTCAGGGGAATTGGGGTAATGAAAAACTGTTTTTT	CASQGNWGNEKLFF	-	TRBV2	TRBJ1-4	once
TGTGCCAGCGGCGGATTAACTGGAAACACCATATATTTT	CASGGLTGNTIYF	-	TRBV28	TRBJ1-3	-
TGTGCCAGCTCCACTCTTGATGAGCAGTTCTTC	CASSTLDEQFF	-	TRBV18	TRBJ2-1	-
TGTGCCAGCAGCTTAAACAGGGGAAACACCATATATTTT	CASSLNRGNTIYF	-	TRBV13	TRBJ1-3	-
TGTGCCAGGGGACCTCCAGGCGCTGGAAACACCATATATTTT	CARGPPGAGNTIYF	-	TRBV2	TRBJ1-3	-
TGTGCCAGCAGCCAAAGGAGGCTCTATGGCTACACCTTC	CASSQRRLYGYTF	-	TRBV5-6	TRBJ1-2	-
TGTGCCATCTCACTGGGACTCGAAGAAAAACTGTTTTTT	CAISLGLEEKLFF	-	TRBV10-3	TRBJ1-4	-
TGTGCCAGCTCACCCAGGATAAACACTGAAGCTTTCTTT	CASSPRINTEAFF	-	TRBV18	TRBJ1-1	-
TGTGCCACCAGTGATCCCCGAAAGGAAGGCGGCTACACCTTC	CATSDPRKEGGYTF	-	TRBV24-1	TRBJ1-2	-
TGCGCCAGCAGCCAAGATACGACTCAGCCCCAGCATTTT	CASSQDTTQPQHF	-	TRBV4-3	TRBJ1-5	many
TGTGCCAGCAGTGGGCGGGACATTGGGTCCTACGAGCAGTACTTC	CASSGRDIGSYEQYF	-	TRBV25-1	TRBJ2-7	few
TGTGCCAGCAGCTCATGGACAGGGGATAATTCACCCCTCCACTTT	CASSSWTGDNSPLHF	TRBD1	TRBV3-1/TRBV3-2	TRBJ1-6	-
TGTGCCAGCAGCTTAGTGGGGGAAGCTAACTATGGCTACACCTTC	CASSLVGEANYGYTF	-	TRBV7-2	TRBJ1-2	few
TGTGCCAGCCTTGTCAACCGCCAGGGTGGGCAGTACTTC	CASLVNRQGGQYF	-	TRBV6-5	TRBJ2-7	-
TGTGCCAGTACCACGGGACAGGGTTTCTCTGGGGCCAACGTCCTGACTTTC	CASTTGQGFSGANVLTF	TRBD1	TRBV19	TRBJ2-6	-
TGTGCCAGCACCCCCGGGGAAGACCAGCCCCAGCATTTT	CASTPGEDQPQHF	-	TRBV28	TRBJ1-5	-
TGTGCCAGCAGCGAGACAGGGGGCTATGGCTACACCTTC	CASSETGGYGYTF	TRBD1	TRBV7-2	TRBJ1-2	-
TGCAGCACAGAGACGGGGCAGTCTGCTTTCTTT	CSTETGQSAFF	-	TRBV29-1	TRBJ1-1	few
TGTGCCAGCAGTGAAGGCGGGAGGGCCGGAAGCACAGATACGCAGTATTTT	CASSEGGRAGSTDTQYF	TRBD2	TRBV25-1	TRBJ2-3	-
TGTGCCAGCAGCCAAGAACCTTCCTCTGGAAACACCATATATTTT	CASSQEPSSGNTIYF	-	TRBV14	TRBJ1-3	once
TGTGCCAGCAGCTTAGTGGGCGGAGGCAGGGAGCTGTTTTTT	CASSLVGGGRELFF	-	TRBV7-2	TRBJ2-2	-
TGTGCCAGCAGCTTACTGGAGCGGATCCCGAACACCGGGGAGCTGTTTTTT	CASSLLERIPNTGELFF	-	TRBV7-9	TRBJ2-2	-
TGCGCCAGCAGCGACCTAATCCGGGACGGAGGCTATGGCTACACCTTC	CASSDLIRDGGYGYTF	-	TRBV5-1	TRBJ1-2	-
TGTGCCAGCAGCCCGGACAGGAGAAACACCATATATTTT	CASSPDRRNTIYF	TRBD1	TRBV11-2	TRBJ1-3	once
TGTGCCAGTAAAAACCAGGGTCCCAATCAGCCCCAGCATTTT	CASKNQGPNQPQHF	-	TRBV19	TRBJ1-5	-